The 3 T cell receptor beta chains given below trace back to one sample, sequenced in a study of shared clonotypes between healthy human individuals. Naive CD8 populations comprised CD45RO-negative cells positively selected for CCR7, excluding terminally differentiated effector memory CD45RA+ cells. Sequencing was performed with immunoSEQ multiplex PCR; in TCRdb, only in-frame clones are kept and a portion is missing. The table lists fewer than 1 million clones, about 96% of them singletons, with less than 0.3% in the top ten. Sequenced: naive CD8+ T cells sorted from blood. Receptors originate from a man aged 25-45 years in good health.

The J gene is TRBJ2-5, the V gene TRBV4-1; 8 nucleotides align to TRBD1. This CDR3 has 15 residues. The germline CDR1 and CDR2 sequences are MGHRA and YSYEKL. The V gene end was trimmed by 3 bases and the J gene end by 1 base; junction bases not matched to a gene: 4. CDR3 residues: CASSHFDRGQETQYF. In nucleotides, the CDR3 is TGCGCCAGCAGCCATTTCGACAGGGGCCAAGAGACCCAGTACTTC.

This rearrangement joins TRBV10-3 to TRBJ2-7; D remains unclear. V lost 6 bases to trimming and J lost 5 bases, with 11 bases between them. Germline V gene sequence: CDR1 ENHRY, CDR2 SYGVKD. CDR3 length: 12 residues. CDR3 nucleotides: TGTGCCATCAGGCCTGCTGGGGACGAGCAGTACTTC. It codes for CAIRPAGDEQYF.

The rearrangement uses TRBV7-9 and TRBJ2-3, with D uncertain. Trimming cost V 4 bases and J 2 bases, with 10 bases left between them. CDR1 and CDR2 from the germline V gene are SEHNR and FQNEAQ (reference sequence). This CDR3 is built from 14 residues. The CDR3 coding sequence is TGTGCCAGCAGCTACCAGGCAAACACAGATACGCAGTATTTT. Protein product: CASSYQANTDTQYF. Using reference TRBV7-9 and TRBJ2-3 for the parts outside the CDR3, the full variable domain is DTGVSQNPRHKITKRGQNVTFRCDPISEHNRLYWYRQTLGQGPEFLTYFQNEAQLEKSRLLSDRFSAERPKGSFSTLEIQRTEQGDSAMYLCASSYQANTDTQYFGPGTRLTVL.